Below, 30 T cell receptor beta chains from the same sample are listed, as sequenced in a study of response to subunit inactivated influenza vaccine. TCRdb processed the RT-PCR reads anew with MiXCR; each CDR3 protein has one entry. The repertoire holds 500,000 to 650,000 distinct CDR3 sequences, with less than 10% as singletons. Sequences were derived from PBMCs from blood, sampled roughly 24 months after vaccination. The receptors here all came from a man aged 50-75 years who received an inactivated influenza vaccine.

In this sample, this clonotype turned up a few times. The genes are TRBV11-2 and TRBJ2-7, with 9 positions matching TRBD1. Germline V gives CDR1 SGHAT, CDR2 FQNNGV. V lost 9 bases, J lost 0 bases, and 3 bases stayed unmatched. The CDR3 totals 13 residues. For the CDR3, the DNA is TGTGCCAGTGCGACAGGGGGCTCCTACGAGCAGTACTTC. Its translation: CASATGGSYEQYF.

This clonotype was counted a few times. The chain recombines TRBV5-1 with TRBJ2-2, with unresolved D. CDR3 length: 14 residues. The germline CDR1 and CDR2 sequences are SGHRS and YFSETQ. The V and J ends lost 9 bases and 0 bases respectively, with 12 bases between them. This CDR3 is CATRPQANTGELFF. In DNA form, the CDR3 reads TGCGCCACCAGGCCTCAGGCGAACACCGGGGAGCTGTTTTTT.

This clonotype was recorded a few times. The chain joins TRBV5-6 to TRBJ2-2; TRBD2 agrees at 8 bases. The germline CDR1 and CDR2 sequences are SGHDT and YYEEEE. V shed 4 bases, J shed 0 bases, and the junction held 5 bases outside the gene matches. This CDR3 spans 16 amino acids. The CDR3: CASSLTAGANTGELFF. As DNA, the CDR3 is TGTGCCAGCAGCCTGACAGCGGGGGCGAACACCGGGGAGCTGTTTTTT.

Ten or more counts support this clonotype. The chain uses TRBV14 and TRBJ1-2; TRBD1 is a possible D gene (5 bases). This CDR3 comprises 13 residues. Germline CDR1 is SGHDN and CDR2 is FVKESK. Trimming shortened V by 0 bases and J by 9 bases, and 11 bases separated the two germline ends. CDR3 amino acids: CASSQDRGASYTF. In nucleotides, the CDR3 is TGTGCCAGCAGCCAAGATCGAGGGGCTAGCTACACCTTC.

V gene TRBV19 combines with J gene TRBJ1-2; TRBD1 matches at 8 bases. Germline CDR1 LNHDA, CDR2 SQIVND (reference sequence). The V and J ends lost 10 bases and 5 bases, in that order; junction bases with no gene match: 9. The CDR3 spans 13 residues. CDR3 in amino acids: CATTDRGRYGYTF. The CDR3 bases are TGTGCCACTACTGACAGGGGTCGGTATGGCTACACCTTC.

The sample holds a few counts of this clonotype. This rearrangement joins TRBV4-3 to TRBJ2-1, with TRBD1 identical over 7 bases. With V trimmed by 2 bases and J by 0 bases, 13 bases remained unmatched. Germline CDR1 reads LGHNA; CDR2 reads YSLEER. The CDR3 runs 19 residues. The CDR3 sequence is CASSQTGDGYSSSYNEQFF. The CDR3, as DNA: TGCGCCAGCAGCCAAACAGGGGACGGATATTCAAGCTCCTACAATGAGCAGTTCTTC.

This clonotype was seen more than once but under ten times. The genes are TRBV5-4 and TRBJ2-1; 8 positions match TRBD1. V shed 4 bases, J shed 4 bases, and the junction held 7 bases outside the gene matches. The CDR3 sequence is 15 residues long. Germline lookup yields CDR1 SGHNT and CDR2 YYREEE (reference sequence). For the CDR3, the DNA is TGTGCCAGCAGCCGAGGACAGGGTGGATACAATGAGCAGTTCTTC. It encodes CASSRGQGGYNEQFF.

This clonotype was recorded a few times. The rearrangement links TRBV9 to TRBJ2-1; D may correspond to TRBD1 or TRBD2 (6 bases each). Germline loops: CDR1 SGDLS, CDR2 YYNGEE. The CDR3 loop spans 15 amino acids. V was trimmed by 1 base and J by 4 bases, leaving 12 bases between them. CDR3 sequence: CASSVRGAGYNEQFF. The CDR3 nucleotides read TGTGCCAGCAGCGTAAGGGGGGCGGGTTACAATGAGCAGTTCTTC.

The sample holds many counts of this clonotype. In DNA form, the CDR3 reads TGTGCCAGCAGCTTAGCTCTAGGCCTAGCGGGGATTCGCGTCGGGGAGCTGTTTTTT. This translates into CASSLALGLAGIRVGELFF. The genes are TRBV11-1 and TRBJ2-2; 9 positions agree with TRBD2. After removal of 0 bases from V and 7 bases from J, the junction contained 15 bases not matched to a gene. The CDR3 sequence is 19 residues long. The germline V gene encodes CDR1 SGHAT and CDR2 FQDESV (reference sequence).

This clonotype was seen only a few times. V usage is TRBV20-1 and J usage is TRBJ2-7; D is perhaps TRBD1 (5 bases). Germline V gene data show CDR1 as DFQATT and CDR2 as SNEGSKA (reference sequence). There are 16 residues in the CDR3. Trimming removed 0 bases from V and 0 bases from J, with 15 bases in between. CDR3 amino acids: CSARDKGRAISYEQYF. In DNA, the CDR3 is TGCAGTGCTAGAGATAAAGGCAGGGCAATCTCCTACGAGCAGTACTTC.

The chain uses TRBV10-3 and TRBJ2-7; 9 positions match TRBD1. The CDR3 loop spans 14 amino acids. V gave up 5 bases and J gave up 4 bases; unmatched junction bases: 6. In germline, CDR1 is ENHRY, CDR2 SYGVKD. The CDR3 loop reads CAISPTGGQYEQYF. The CDR3 DNA is TGTGCCATCAGTCCGACAGGGGGTCAGTACGAGCAGTACTTC.

The chain is built from TRBV29-1 and TRBJ1-3; no reliable D call. In germline, CDR1 is SQVTM, CDR2 ANQGSEA. V lost 0 bases and J lost 4, with 4 bases in between. The CDR3 runs 12 residues. This CDR3 is CSVEEGGNTIYF. The DNA for the CDR3 is TGCAGCGTTGAAGAGGGGGGAAACACCATATATTTT.

This clonotype was recorded many times. The V call is TRBV3-1, the J call TRBJ2-5; D not resolved. CDR1 and CDR2 from the germline V gene are LGHDT and YNNKEL (reference sequence). Trimming took off 5 bases at V and 3 bases at J, with 10 bases between the two ends. The CDR3 is made up of 13 amino acids. CDR3 amino acids: CASSGTRKETQYF. For the CDR3, the DNA is TGTGCCAGCAGCGGAACAAGGAAAGAGACCCAGTACTTC.

This clonotype appeared many times. This chain connects TRBV6-1 to TRBJ1-4; no firm D call. The germline CDR1 and CDR2 sequences are MNHNS and SASEGT. This CDR3 is built from 15 residues. With 6 bases removed from V and 3 bases from J, the gap between germline ends came to 14 bases. The CDR3: CASRNQPASNEKLFF. The CDR3 coding sequence is TGTGCCAGCAGGAACCAGCCAGCCTCTAATGAAAAACTGTTTTTT.

At least ten counts were recorded for this clonotype. The V and J genes are TRBV18 and TRBJ1-1; D is perhaps TRBD1 (5 bases). The germline CDR1 and CDR2 sequences are KGHSH and LQKENI. V dropped 2 bases and J dropped 1 base, with 11 bases sitting between them. CDR3 size: 15 residues. This CDR3 reads CASSPSLGGNTEAFF. The CDR3 DNA reads TGTGCCAGCTCACCATCCCTTGGGGGGAACACTGAAGCTTTCTTT.

V gene TRBV24-1 combines with J gene TRBJ2-1; 11 bases match TRBD2. The V segment lost 3 bases and the J segment 7 bases; nucleotides outside the gene matches: 4. The CDR3 consists of 15 residues. The germline V gene encodes CDR1 KGHDR and CDR2 SFDVKD. CDR3 in DNA: TGTGCCACCAGTGATGTACTAGCGGGGGTTAATGAGCAGTTCTTC. Translation gives CATSDVLAGVNEQFF.

The gene calls are TRBV20-1 and TRBJ2-1; 13 bases align to TRBD2. The junction had 5 bases not matched to a gene; V was cut back by 5 bases and J by 10 bases. The CDR3 length is 13 residues. Germline lookup yields CDR1 DFQATT and CDR2 SNEGSKA (reference sequence). The CDR3 sequence: CSAPGLAGQEQFF. The CDR3 nucleotides read TGCAGTGCTCCGGGACTAGCGGGACAGGAGCAGTTCTTC.

This clonotype was observed at least ten times. The chain uses TRBV20-1 and TRBJ2-3; D gene ambiguous. Germline assignment: CDR1 DFQATT and CDR2 SNEGSKA (reference sequence). The CDR3 runs 12 residues. V lost 3 bases to trimming and J lost 3 bases, with 7 bases between them. CDR3 residues: CSASGETDTQYF. CDR3 DNA sequence: TGCAGTGCTAGTGGGGAAACAGATACGCAGTATTTT.

The gene calls are TRBV20-1 and TRBJ2-3; 7 nucleotides match TRBD2. This CDR3 spans 15 amino acids. The V and J ends lost 6 bases and 6 bases, in that order; junction bases with no gene match: 15. CDR1 DFQATT and CDR2 SNEGSKA come from the germline V gene (reference sequence). For the CDR3, the DNA is TGCAGTGCCGCAGCGGTGGGGCCGCGGGGGGATACGCAGTATTTT. Translation gives CSAAAVGPRGDTQYF.

This clonotype was detected only a few times. The chain carries TRBV4-2 and TRBJ2-7; 14 positions match TRBD2. Germline lookup yields CDR1 LGHNA and CDR2 YNFKEQ. V shed 3 bases, J shed 6 bases, and the junction held 10 bases outside the gene matches. CDR3 length: 17 residues. The CDR3 DNA follows: TGTGCCAGCAGCCAGGGACGTGGGACTAGCGGGAGACTCGAGCAGTACTTC. Protein: CASSQGRGTSGRLEQYF.

The V call is TRBV7-9, the J call TRBJ1-1, with 8 bases lining up with TRBD1. CDR3 length: 14 amino acids. Germline-derived CDR1 and CDR2 are SEHNR and FQNEAQ (reference sequence). The CDR3 DNA is TGTGCGATCGGACAGGGTCCAGTGAACACTGAAGCTTTCTTT. It specifies CAIGQGPVNTEAFF.

This clonotype was detected many times. The chain employs TRBV14 and TRBJ2-3; 7 bases match TRBD2. Germline V CDR1 and CDR2: SGHDN, FVKESK. The length of the CDR3 is 16 residues. The J segment lost 2 bases and the V segment lost 4 bases, leaving 9 bases of the junction unmatched. DNA of the CDR3: TGTGCCAGCAGCCTAAAGACGGGGGGACTCACAGATACGCAGTATTTT. Translating gives CASSLKTGGLTDTQYF. The full variable domain, in which reference TRBV14 and TRBJ2-3 provide the parts outside the CDR3, is EAGVTQFPSHSVIEKGQTVTLRCDPISGHDNLYWYRRVMGKEIKFLLHFVKESKQDESGMPNNRFLAERTGGTYSTLKVQPAELEDSGVYFCASSLKTGGLTDTQYFGPGTRLTVL.

The sample holds many counts of this clonotype. CDR3 loop: CASSQTGELFF. The CDR3 DNA sequence: TGTGCCAGCAGCCAAACCGGGGAGCTGTTTTTT. This sequence joins TRBV3-1 and TRBJ2-2; D uncertain. Germline CDR1 is LGHDT and CDR2 is YNNKEL (reference sequence). The CDR3 totals 11 residues. V lost 2 bases to trimming and J lost 5 bases, with 0 bases between them.

This clonotype was detected a few times. The chain is built from TRBV29-1 and TRBJ1-1; D may be TRBD1 (5 bases). The CDR3 totals 15 residues. The germline V gene has CDR1 SQVTM and CDR2 ANQGSEA. V lost 1 base, J lost 1 base, and 13 bases lay in between. The CDR3 sequence: CSVEGPDTGNTEAFF. As DNA, the CDR3 is TGCAGCGTTGAAGGGCCGGACACGGGGAACACTGAAGCTTTCTTT.

The chain employs TRBV12-3 or TRBV12-4 and TRBJ2-1; tentative D call: TRBD1 (6 bases). This CDR3 has 10 residues. V was pared by 5 bases and J by 15 bases, with 11 bases between. This CDR3 is CASSRRTAFF. CDR3 in DNA: TGTGCCAGCAGTCGACGGACAGCGTTCTTC.

This clonotype was seen more than once but under ten times. V is TRBV20-1 and J is TRBJ2-5; the D is unclear. The V gene lost 4 bases and the J gene lost 2 bases, with 8 bases spanning the gap. Germline-derived CDR1 and CDR2 are DFQATT and SNEGSKA (reference sequence). CDR3 length equals 12 residues. In DNA form, the CDR3 reads TGCAGTGCTATAGGTGGACAAGAGACCCAGTACTTC. Amino acid sequence: CSAIGGQETQYF.

This sequence joins TRBV20-1 and TRBJ1-2, with TRBD1 identical over 9 bases. Germline values: CDR1 DFQATT, CDR2 SNEGSKA (reference sequence). There are 13 residues in the CDR3. V shed 5 bases and J 2 bases; nucleotides not matched to a gene: 3. This CDR3 is CSARTGENYGYTF. The CDR3 DNA reads as TGCAGTGCTCGGACAGGGGAGAACTATGGCTACACCTTC.

This clonotype was observed at least ten times. The chain uses TRBV9 and TRBJ2-2; D possibly corresponds to TRBD1 (5 bases). Germline V gene data show CDR1 as SGDLS and CDR2 as YYNGEE. V was pared by 0 bases and J by 4 bases, with 10 bases between. This CDR3 is 15 amino acids long. The chain's CDR3 is CASSVEGLGTGELFF. CDR3 DNA sequence: TGTGCCAGCAGCGTAGAGGGGTTGGGCACCGGGGAGCTGTTTTTT.

In its sample, this clonotype was seen many times. The chain is built from TRBV28 and TRBJ2-7; D assignment may be TRBD1 or TRBD2 (5 bases each). Trimming removed 5 bases from V and 3 bases from J, with 20 bases in between. The germline gives CDR1 MDHEN, CDR2 SYDVKM. The CDR3 runs 16 residues. The CDR3 reads CASSPETGLPNYEQYF. Written as DNA, the CDR3 is TGTGCCAGCAGTCCTGAGACGGGGCTACCTAACTACGAGCAGTACTTC.

This clonotype was seen many times. The genes are TRBV12-3 or TRBV12-4 and TRBJ2-5; D not certain. Trimming removed 5 bases from V and 0 bases from J, with 10 bases in between. The CDR3 consists of 14 residues. The CDR3: CASSPWTHQETQYF. The CDR3 DNA reads TGTGCCAGCAGTCCTTGGACGCACCAAGAGACCCAGTACTTC.